The clone carrying this TCR beta chain was found a few times. Via MiXCR, TCRdb re-called the PCR reads, giving one row per CDR3 protein. The table records some 11,000 distinct CDR3 sequences, less than 60% of them present only once. The sample is drawn from a study of CD4 and CD8 cells across lung adenocarcinoma regions. Samples came from patients with localized non-small cell lung adenocarcinoma. CDR3 length equals 16 residues. The germline V gene has CDR1 MNHEY and CDR2 SVGEGT. V lost 3 bases, J lost 4 bases, and 13 bases lay in between. The sequence was obtained from a female donor with lung adenocarcinoma. The CD4 and CD8 labels of this study may be unreliable. The sample consisted of CD8+ T cells from the margin of a lung tumor. The chain links TRBV6-2 or TRBV6-3 to TRBJ2-6; weak D call: TRBD1 (6 bases). The CDR3 protein is CASSYIQGTGANVLTF. CDR3 in DNA: TGTGCCAGCAGTTATATACAGGGTACGGGGGCCAACGTCCTGACTTTC.